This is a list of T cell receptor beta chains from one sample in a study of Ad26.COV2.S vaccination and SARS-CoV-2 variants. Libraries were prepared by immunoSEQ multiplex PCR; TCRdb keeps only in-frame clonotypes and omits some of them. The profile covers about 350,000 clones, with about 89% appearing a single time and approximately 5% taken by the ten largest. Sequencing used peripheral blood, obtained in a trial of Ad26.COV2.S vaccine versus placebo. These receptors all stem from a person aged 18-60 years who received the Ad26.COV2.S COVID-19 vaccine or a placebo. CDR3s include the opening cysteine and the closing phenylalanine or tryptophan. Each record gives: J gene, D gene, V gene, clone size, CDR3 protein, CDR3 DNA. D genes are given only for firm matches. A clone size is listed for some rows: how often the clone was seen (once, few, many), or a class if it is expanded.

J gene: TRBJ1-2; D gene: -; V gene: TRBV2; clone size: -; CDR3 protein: CASAWGSDGYTF; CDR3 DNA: TGTGCCAGCGCGTGGGGTAGCGATGGCTACACCTTC
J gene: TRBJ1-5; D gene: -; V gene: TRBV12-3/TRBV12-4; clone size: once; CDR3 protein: CASSGITQHF; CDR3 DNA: TGTGCCAGCAGCGGGATAACCCAGCATTTT
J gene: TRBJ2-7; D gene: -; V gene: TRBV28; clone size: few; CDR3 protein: CASRGVSKYYEQYF; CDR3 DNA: TGTGCCAGCAGAGGAGTGAGTAAATACTACGAGCAGTACTTC
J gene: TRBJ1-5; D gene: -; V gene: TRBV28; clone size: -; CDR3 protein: CASSLVGNQPQHF; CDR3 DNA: TGTGCCAGCAGTTTAGTGGGCAATCAGCCCCAGCATTTT
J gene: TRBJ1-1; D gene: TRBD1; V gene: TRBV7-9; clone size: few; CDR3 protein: CASSPSPGQGASEAFF; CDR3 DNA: TGTGCCAGCAGCCCGTCCCCGGGACAGGGGGCCTCAGAAGCTTTCTTT
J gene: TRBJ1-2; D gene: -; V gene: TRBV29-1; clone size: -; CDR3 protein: CSVEWRGPTNYGYTF; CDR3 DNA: TGCAGCGTAGAGTGGCGGGGGCCTACTAACTATGGCTACACCTTC
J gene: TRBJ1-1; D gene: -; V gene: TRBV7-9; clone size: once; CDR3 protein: CASSLALNTEAFF; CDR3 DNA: TGTGCCAGCAGCTTAGCGTTGAACACTGAAGCTTTCTTT
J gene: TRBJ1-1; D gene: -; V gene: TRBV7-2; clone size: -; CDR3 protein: CASGRGGNTEAFF; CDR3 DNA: TGTGCCAGCGGCAGGGGTGGTAACACTGAAGCTTTCTTT
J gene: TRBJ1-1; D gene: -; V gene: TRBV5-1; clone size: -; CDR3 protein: CASSLADDMGDTEAFF; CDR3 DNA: TGCGCCAGCAGCTTGGCCGACGATATGGGGGACACTGAAGCTTTCTTT
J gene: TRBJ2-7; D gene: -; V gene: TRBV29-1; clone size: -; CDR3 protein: CSVRDSAYEQYF; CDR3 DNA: TGCAGCGTGCGGGACAGCGCCTACGAGCAGTACTTC
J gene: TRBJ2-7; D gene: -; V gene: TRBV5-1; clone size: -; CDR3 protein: CASSLGTTSYEQYF; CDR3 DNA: TGCGCCAGCAGCCTCGGGACAACCAGCTACGAGCAGTACTTC
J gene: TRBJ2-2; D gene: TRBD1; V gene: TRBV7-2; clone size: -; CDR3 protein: CASSRNRGENTGELFF; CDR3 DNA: TGTGCCAGCAGCCGCAACAGGGGGGAAAACACCGGGGAGCTGTTTTTT
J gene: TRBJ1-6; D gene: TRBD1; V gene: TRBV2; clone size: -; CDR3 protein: CASSERTGAYSPLHF; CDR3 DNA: TGTGCCAGCAGTGAAAGGACAGGGGCTTACTCACCCCTCCACTTT